The entry below gives a single T cell receptor beta chain sequence along with its context. Per germline, CDR1 LNHDA and CDR2 SQIVND (reference sequence). This CDR3 comprises 15 residues. V was pared by 9 bases and J by 3 bases, with 20 bases between. The entry originates in a study of blood T cell repertoires in COVID-19. This table comes from immunoSEQ multiplex PCR, and its TCRdb copy is limited to in-frame clones, with some not included. The sample has about 130,000 clones, just under 85% seen once. The chain uses TRBV19 and TRBJ1-2; D uncertain. Sample: peripheral blood. This sequence was found in a human donor in a cohort sampled during active COVID-19. CDR3 protein: CASRGLVTLYYGYTF. CDR3 nucleotides: TGTGCCAGCCGCGGCCTCGTGACTCTGTACTATGGCTACACCTTC.